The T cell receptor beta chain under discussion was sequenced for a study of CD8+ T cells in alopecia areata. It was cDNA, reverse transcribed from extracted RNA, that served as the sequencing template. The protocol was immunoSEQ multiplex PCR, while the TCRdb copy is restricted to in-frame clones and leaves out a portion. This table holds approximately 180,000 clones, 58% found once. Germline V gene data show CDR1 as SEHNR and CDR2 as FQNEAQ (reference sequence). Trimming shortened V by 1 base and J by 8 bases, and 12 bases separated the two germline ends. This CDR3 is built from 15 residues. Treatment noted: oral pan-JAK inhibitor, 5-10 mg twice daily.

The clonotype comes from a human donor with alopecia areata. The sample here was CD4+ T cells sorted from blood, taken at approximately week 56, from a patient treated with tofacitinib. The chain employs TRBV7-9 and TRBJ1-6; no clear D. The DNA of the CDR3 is TGTGCCAGCAGCTTAGGACCTGTTCCTGATTCACCCCTCCACTTT. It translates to CASSLGPVPDSPLHF.